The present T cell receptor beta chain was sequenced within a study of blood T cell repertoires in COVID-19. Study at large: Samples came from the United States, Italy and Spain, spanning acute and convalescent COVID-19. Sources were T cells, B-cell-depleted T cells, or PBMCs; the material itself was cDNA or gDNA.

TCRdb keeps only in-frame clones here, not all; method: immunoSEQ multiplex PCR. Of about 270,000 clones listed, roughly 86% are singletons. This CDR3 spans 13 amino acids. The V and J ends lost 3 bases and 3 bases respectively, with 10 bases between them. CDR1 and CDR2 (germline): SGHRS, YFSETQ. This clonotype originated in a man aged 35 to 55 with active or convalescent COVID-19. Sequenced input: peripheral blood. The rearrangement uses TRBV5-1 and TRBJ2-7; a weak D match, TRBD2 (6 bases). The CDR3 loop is CASSSSVDYEQYF. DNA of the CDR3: TGCGCCAGCAGCTCTAGCGTGGACTACGAGCAGTACTTC. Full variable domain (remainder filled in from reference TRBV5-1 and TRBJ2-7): KAGVTQTPRYLIKTRGQQVTLSCSPISGHRSVSWYQQTPGQGLQFLFEYFSETQRNKGNFPGRFSGRQFSNSRSEMNVSTLELGDSALYLCASSSSVDYEQYFGPGTRLTVT.